The 16 T cell receptor beta chains below all came from one sample that was sequenced in a study of shared T cell receptors in the human thymus. The protocol was immunoSEQ multiplex PCR, while the TCRdb copy is restricted to in-frame clones and leaves out a portion. Of about 660,000 clones listed, around 89% are singletons. The same specimen was also included in a second study, on human thymus T cells.

The sequencing sample was made of thymocytes. These receptors were obtained from a boy in the first two years of life with a congenital heart defect.

This clone was detected only once. V and J are TRBV14 and TRBJ2-1; D is perhaps TRBD2 (6 bases). In germline, CDR1 is SGHDN, CDR2 FVKESK. V lost 2 bases to trimming and J lost 15 bases, with 20 bases between them. The CDR3 sequence is 14 residues long. For the CDR3, the DNA is TGTGCCAGCAGCCAATTACCCGCTGGAGGGGTAATGTTCTTC. Its translation is CASSQLPAGGVMFF. The full variable domain, in which reference TRBV14 and TRBJ2-1 provide the parts outside the CDR3, is EAGVTQFPSHSVIEKGQTVTLRCDPISGHDNLYWYRRVMGKEIKFLLHFVKESKQDESGMPNNRFLAERTGGTYSTLKVQPAELEDSGVYFCASSQLPAGGVMFFGPGTRLTVL.

V is TRBV18 and J is TRBJ1-1; 9 nucleotides agree with TRBD1. V lost 3 bases, J lost 4 bases, and 12 bases stayed unmatched. CDR3 size: 17 residues. Germline V CDR1 and CDR2: KGHSH, LQKENI. The CDR3 DNA is TGTGCCAGCTCACCCGGGACAGGGATGGGCCTGGGCACTGAAGCTTTCTTT. It translates to CASSPGTGMGLGTEAFF. Complete variable domain (other parts from reference TRBV18 and TRBJ1-1): NAGVMQNPRHLVRRRGQEARLRCSPMKGHSHVYWYRQLPEEGLKFMVYLQKENIIDESGMPKERFSAEFPKEGPSILRIQQVVRGDSAAYFCASSPGTGMGLGTEAFFGQGTRLTVV.

The chain employs TRBV6-1 and TRBJ2-5, with 9 nucleotides matching TRBD2. Per germline, CDR1 MNHNS and CDR2 SASEGT. J was trimmed by 3 bases and V by 4 bases; bases with no gene match: 9. The CDR3 contains 16 residues. CDR3 nucleotides: TGTGCCAGCAGTGGCTCTAGCGGCGGGGGGGAAGAGACCCAGTACTTC. Amino acids: CASSGSSGGGEETQYF.

V gene TRBV4-3 combines with J gene TRBJ2-6, with 8 bases aligning to TRBD2. The CDR3 loop spans 20 amino acids. Germline V gene lookup returns CDR1 LGHNA and CDR2 YSLEER. With V trimmed by 2 bases and J by 1 base, 13 bases remained unmatched. CDR3 region: CASSQPSRREVVSGANVLTF. CDR3 DNA sequence: TGCGCCAGCAGCCAACCCTCACGGCGGGAGGTTGTTTCTGGGGCCAACGTCCTGACTTTC.

The chain links TRBV14 to TRBJ2-7, with 8 bases aligning to TRBD2. V lost 1 base to trimming and J lost 7 bases; unmatched junction nucleotides: 6. Germline loops: CDR1 SGHDN, CDR2 FVKESK. The CDR3 runs 14 residues. The CDR3 DNA reads TGTGCCAGCAGCCAAGGAGCGGGAGTGAGAGAGCAGTACTTC. Its translation: CASSQGAGVREQYF.

Here the CDR3 DNA reads TGCGCCAGCAGCCAAGATTGGGCGGGAACGAGCGATGAGCAGTTCTTC. Amino acid sequence: CASSQDWAGTSDEQFF. This rearrangement joins TRBV4-1 to TRBJ2-1, with a possible D match to TRBD2 (6 bases). V was cut by 0 bases and J by 8 bases, with 17 bases left in between. This CDR3 has 16 residues. CDR1 MGHRA and CDR2 YSYEKL come from the germline V gene.

The chain uses TRBV6-4 and TRBJ2-2, with 11 bases that match TRBD2. This CDR3 has 17 residues. The ends lost 0 bases at V and 4 bases at J; junction bases unmatched: 4. In germline, CDR1 is MRHNA, CDR2 SNTAGT. The CDR3 nucleotides are TGTGCCAGCAGTGACTCACTAGCGGGAGAAGGCACCGGGGAGCTGTTTTTT. Translating gives CASSDSLAGEGTGELFF.

This chain joins TRBV19 and TRBJ1-2; 7 nucleotides match TRBD1. Germline values: CDR1 LNHDA, CDR2 SQIVND (reference sequence). This CDR3 contains 12 residues. Losses at the gene ends were 5 bases for V and 6 bases for J; bases not matched to a gene: 3. This CDR3 reads CASSQRGHGYTF. The CDR3 DNA follows: TGTGCCAGTAGTCAGAGGGGGCATGGCTACACCTTC. The whole variable domain, remainder taken from reference TRBV19 and TRBJ1-2, is DGGITQSPKYLFRKEGQNVTLSCEQNLNHDAMYWYRQDPGQGLRLIYYSQIVNDFQKGDIAEGYSVSREKKESFPLTVTSAQKNPTAFYLCASSQRGHGYTFGSGTRLTVV.

The chain is built from TRBV2 and TRBJ1-1, with 8 bases fitting TRBD1. V was pared by 8 bases and J by 6 bases, with 14 bases of the junction left unmatched. The germline gives CDR1 SNHLY, CDR2 FYNNEI. CDR3 length: 15 amino acids. For the CDR3, the DNA is TGTGCCAGCGGGTGGGCAGGGGGCGAACAACCTGAAGCTTTCTTT. Protein sequence: CASGWAGGEQPEAFF.

The J gene is TRBJ1-2, the V gene TRBV14; 11 bases match TRBD1. V shed 5 bases and J 3 bases; nucleotides not matched to a gene: 5. CDR1 and CDR2 (germline): SGHDN, FVKESK. This CDR3 is 15 amino acids long. CDR3 sequence (DNA): TGTGCCAGCAGCTACGGACAGGGGGCAGACTATGGCTACACCTTC. Its protein product is CASSYGQGADYGYTF.

V gene TRBV6-6 combines with J gene TRBJ2-7; TRBD2 agrees at 14 bases. CDR3 length: 16 residues. V shed 1 base, J shed 5 bases, and the junction held 4 bases outside the gene matches. Looked up from germline, CDR1 is MNHNY and CDR2 is SVGAGI (reference sequence). Here the CDR3 reads CASSYWTSGRSHEQYF. For the CDR3, the DNA is TGTGCCAGCAGTTACTGGACTAGCGGGAGGTCACACGAGCAGTACTTC.

This chain uses TRBV11-3 with TRBJ2-2, with D possibly matching TRBD2 (6 bases). V dropped 5 bases and J dropped 7 bases, with 17 bases sitting between them. Germline V gene lookup returns CDR1 SGHNT and CDR2 YENEEA. The CDR3 length is 15 residues. The DNA of the CDR3 is TGTGCCAGCAGCCCCCTCCCCTGGGGGGACGGGGAGCTGTTTTTT. Its translation: CASSPLPWGDGELFF.

The chain couples TRBV27 to TRBJ2-1; TRBD2 matches at 12 bases. The CDR3 totals 20 residues. The germline V gene encodes CDR1 MNHEY and CDR2 SMNVEV (reference sequence). Trimming cost V 5 bases and J 5 bases; bases outside gene matches: 19. The CDR3 sequence is CASSIRTSGNFSRSNNEQFF. CDR3 in DNA: TGTGCCAGCAGTATCCGGACTAGCGGGAACTTCAGCCGTTCCAACAATGAGCAGTTCTTC.

The chain recombines TRBV27 with TRBJ1-5; D possibly corresponds to TRBD1 (6 bases). Trimming removed 4 bases from V and 0 bases from J, with 10 bases in between. This CDR3 spans 15 amino acids. Germline-derived CDR1 and CDR2 are MNHEY and SMNVEV (reference sequence). CDR3 coding DNA: TGTGCCAGCAGTTCAGGGGAAACTAGCAATCAGCCCCAGCATTTT. As protein: CASSSGETSNQPQHF.

This clone was detected only once. This chain uses TRBV5-4 with TRBJ2-7; TRBD2 agrees at 10 bases. Per the germline V gene, CDR1 is SGHNT and CDR2 is YYREEE (reference sequence). This CDR3 has 15 amino acids. V gave up 4 bases and J gave up 5 bases; unmatched junction bases: 9. CDR3 region: CASSPAASGSHEQYF. DNA of the CDR3: TGTGCCAGCAGCCCGGCTGCTAGCGGGAGCCACGAGCAGTACTTC. Together with reference TRBV5-4 and TRBJ2-7, the CDR3 gives the full variable domain: ETGVTQSPTHLIKTRGQQVTLRCSSQSGHNTVSWYQQALGQGPQFIFQYYREEENGRGNFPPRFSGLQFPNYSSELNVNALELDDSALYLCASSPAASGSHEQYFGPGTRLTVT.

The rearrangement joins TRBV7-2 to TRBJ2-7; 9 positions match TRBD2. Germline V lookup: CDR1 SGHTA, CDR2 FQGNSA. The CDR3 consists of 15 residues. The V gene end was trimmed by 1 base and the J gene end by 5 bases; junction bases not matched to a gene: 6. CDR3 bases: TGTGCCAGCAGCTTAGATTCTAGCGGGAAGCACGAGCAGTACTTC. This codes for CASSLDSSGKHEQYF. Based on the CDR3 plus reference TRBV7-2 and TRBJ2-7, the full variable domain is GAGVSQSPSNKVTEKGKDVELRCDPISGHTALYWYRQSLGQGLEFLIYFQGNSAPDKSGLPSDRFSAERTGGSVSTLTIQRTQQEDSAVYLCASSLDSSGKHEQYFGPGTRLTVT.